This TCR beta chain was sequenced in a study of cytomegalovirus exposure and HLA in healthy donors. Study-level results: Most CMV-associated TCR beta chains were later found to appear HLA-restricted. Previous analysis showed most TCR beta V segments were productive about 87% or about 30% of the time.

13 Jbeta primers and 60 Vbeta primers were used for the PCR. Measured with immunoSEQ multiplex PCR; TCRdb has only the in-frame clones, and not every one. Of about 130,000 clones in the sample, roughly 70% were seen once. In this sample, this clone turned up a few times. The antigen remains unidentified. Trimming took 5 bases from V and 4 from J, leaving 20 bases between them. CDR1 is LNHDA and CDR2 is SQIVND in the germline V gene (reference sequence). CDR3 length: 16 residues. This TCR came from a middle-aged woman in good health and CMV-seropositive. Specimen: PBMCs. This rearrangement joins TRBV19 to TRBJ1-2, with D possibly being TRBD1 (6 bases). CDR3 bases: TGTGCCAGTAGTGCCCTCGACAGGTGGGCCGGCTATGGCTACACCTTC. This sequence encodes CASSALDRWAGYGYTF.